This T cell receptor (beta chain) was sequenced in a study of T cells in Graves' hyperthyroidism and ophthalmopathy. There were TCR beta CDR3 regions amplified from RNA transcripts. Using the HTBI primer set, a first-round RT-PCR was run on the TCR CDR3. A single record per CDR3 protein comes from TCRdb applying MiXCR to the multiplex PCR reads. This sample carries roughly 240,000 distinct CDR3 sequences, 16% of them seen once, and the ten largest clones take about 29%. Concerning this clonotype: The germline gene is not matched at one end of the junction; a read error may be the cause.

This CDR3 region has 11 residues. Germline V lookup: CDR1 MNHNS, CDR2 SASEGT. This chain uses TRBV6-1 with TRBJ2-5; D ambiguous. The sequenced sample consisted of blood. This clonotype originated in a woman between 18 and 30 years old with Graves' ophthalmopathy. CDR3 loop: CASSVGETHYF. CDR3 bases: TGTGCCAGCAGTGTTGGAGAGACCCATTACTTC.